The 4 T cell receptor beta chains below were found in one sample sequenced in a study of T cell changes during pregnancy in multiple sclerosis. Only in-frame clones appear in the TCRdb table, and some are missing; sequencing was by immunoSEQ multiplex PCR. The sample carries under 25,000 clones, approximately 80% recorded once. Sequencing was performed on CD8+ T cells from peripheral blood mononuclear cells, taken in the first trimester of pregnancy. The receptors were sampled from a female donor in good health, enrolled as a control in a pregnancy study.

The CDR3 region has the DNA TGTGCCAGCAGCTTAAGGCGGATTAATGAAAAACTGTTTTTT. Translating it yields CASSLRRINEKLFF. The rearrangement links TRBV7-2 to TRBJ1-4; no definite D call. This CDR3 has 14 residues. Germline CDR1 reads SGHTA; CDR2 reads FQGNSA. Deletions cut 2 bases from V and 4 bases from J, with 8 bases between.

The chain is built from TRBV9 and TRBJ1-1; TRBD1 might be the D (6 bases). The CDR3 is 16 amino acids. Deletions cut 2 bases from V and 0 bases from J, with 14 bases between. The germline CDR1 and CDR2 sequences are SGDLS and YYNGEE. The CDR3 DNA reads as TGTGCCAGCAGCGTGGGGACACCAGCTTTGAACACTGAAGCTTTCTTT. Protein sequence: CASSVGTPALNTEAFF. The whole variable domain, remainder taken from reference TRBV9 and TRBJ1-1, is DSGVTQTPKHLITATGQRVTLRCSPRSGDLSVYWYQQSLDQGLQFLIQYYNGEERAKGNILERFSAQQFPDLHSELNLSSLELGDSALYFCASSVGTPALNTEAFFGQGTRLTVV.

The chain couples TRBV19 to TRBJ2-2; possible D gene TRBD1, 5 bases. Trimming took off 7 bases at V and 7 bases at J, with 19 bases between the two ends. The CDR3 is 15 residues long. Germline V lookup: CDR1 LNHDA, CDR2 SQIVND (reference sequence). The CDR3 protein is CASTQPRVEVGELFF. CDR3 nucleotides: TGTGCCAGTACCCAGCCCAGGGTTGAAGTCGGGGAGCTGTTTTTT.

This clone has a handful of counts. The CDR3 loop is CASTAGINEQFF. DNA of the CDR3: TGTGCCAGCACCGCAGGTATCAATGAGCAGTTCTTC. The chain has TRBV27 and TRBJ2-1; D ambiguous. Deletions cut 7 bases from V and 6 bases from J, with 10 bases between. The germline CDR1 and CDR2 sequences are MNHEY and SMNVEV (reference sequence). The CDR3 has 12 residues.